The rows below give T cell receptor beta chains drawn from one sample of a study of blood T cell repertoires in COVID-19. The assay was immunoSEQ multiplex PCR, and TCRdb's table has in-frame clones only and misses some. This table has 150,000 to 200,000 clones, nearly 80% appearing once. Source material: peripheral blood. These TCRs come from a woman between 70 and 85 years old with acute or convalescent COVID-19. Both conserved end residues are trimmed from each CDR3.

v_call	j_call	cdr3_aa
TRBV4-2	TRBJ2-3	ASSQVAGVGTDTQY
TRBV6-6	TRBJ2-7	ASSLGQGAYEQY
TRBV14	TRBJ1-2	ASSRDRGHGGYT
TRBV5-4	TRBJ2-7	ASSSSTRVPREQY
TRBV27	TRBJ2-1	ATKTSQGNEQF
TRBV11-2	TRBJ2-1	ASTPTVYNEQF
TRBV7-6	TRBJ2-1	ASSLEVGLAGGPDLYNEQF
TRBV6-5	TRBJ1-6	ASSRGTGGSPLH
TRBV6-1	TRBJ2-1	ASSEVSGGGAYNEQF
TRBV9	TRBJ2-7	ASSVGSSGTYEQY
TRBV10-3	TRBJ2-7	AISDSSYEQY
TRBV10-2	TRBJ2-5	ASRLAGKETQY
TRBV5-4	TRBJ2-3	ASSPIRMAGTDTQY
TRBV6-5	TRBJ2-2	ASSIQGAGELF
TRBV29-1	TRBJ2-1	SVEPSGEQF
TRBV19	TRBJ2-6	ASSITPTGTGANVLT
TRBV3-1/TRBV3-2	TRBJ2-7	ASSLRGAGPSYEQY
TRBV11-3	TRBJ2-5	ASSRGNQETQY
TRBV12-3/TRBV12-4	TRBJ1-1	ASSLRGPAEAF
TRBV30	TRBJ2-1	AWSVAGGLNEQF
TRBV19	TRBJ1-5	ASSISNLSNQPQH
TRBV5-1	TRBJ2-3	ASSRDTSTDTQY
TRBV5-4	TRBJ2-5	ASSPRVQETQY
TRBV2	TRBJ1-1	ASSLGTGNTEAF
TRBV6-5	TRBJ2-7	ASSPDRGPREQY
TRBV15	TRBJ2-7	ATSRGTGSYEQY
TRBV25-1	TRBJ1-6	ASTRQEGSPLH
TRBV9	TRBJ2-7	ASSAGLAATYEQY
TRBV5-6	TRBJ2-6	ASSMTVFISGANVLT
TRBV18	TRBJ2-1	ASSRRGSLGDEQF
TRBV6-2/TRBV6-3	TRBJ2-1	ASSYSPGGGSLNEQF
TRBV7-9	TRBJ2-1	ASSPIRGMNEQF
TRBV5-1	TRBJ1-2	ASSLVGNRGYT
TRBV5-8	TRBJ2-7	ASPTIPDRGNDLPYEQY
TRBV7-2	TRBJ1-2	ASSSNYRAYYGYT
TRBV9	TRBJ2-1	ASKPGTSGKNEQF
TRBV7-3	TRBJ1-6	ASSSRREGPLH
TRBV11-3	TRBJ2-7	ASSSGTGAGEQY
TRBV29-1	TRBJ1-2	SVESAGDGYT
TRBV5-1	TRBJ2-3	ASSPDRGLSGTDTQY
TRBV5-1	TRBJ2-5	ASSLQESRQETQY
TRBV6-5	TRBJ1-1	AITDGVNTEAF
TRBV19	TRBJ1-3	ASRDGQSSGNTIY
TRBV4-1	TRBJ2-1	ASSRDLAGSYNEQF
TRBV7-3	TRBJ2-1	ASSSTSGRGHEQF
TRBV2	TRBJ1-2	ASRYRVSDYGYT
TRBV5-4	TRBJ1-1	ASSPRTGGEAF
TRBV7-3	TRBJ2-6	ASSLAAGSSGANVLT
TRBV4-2	TRBJ1-5	ASSRQGESNQPQH
TRBV5-1	TRBJ2-7	ASGLRENYEQY
TRBV5-1	TRBJ2-1	ASSRGTSGSSYNEQF
TRBV7-2	TRBJ2-1	ASSLAASGGPYNEQF
TRBV5-1	TRBJ2-3	ASSVQGETNTDTQY
TRBV7-3	TRBJ2-2	ASSSRAGGGGTGELF
TRBV18	TRBJ1-2	ASSPPTGENGYT
TRBV28	TRBJ2-7	ASSRGLAGEQY
TRBV13	TRBJ1-3	ASSLAFGGDTIY